This paragraph reports one T cell receptor (beta chain). The sample is drawn from a study of molecular identifiers for immune sequencing clone quantification. The sorting of naive CD8 T cells used the CD8+CD4-CCR7+CD45RA+ phenotype. MiXCR was run by TCRdb on the PCR reads, yielding one entry per CDR3 protein. Found here are 79,000 or so distinct CDR3 sequences, roughly 23% of them singletons; the top ten hold roughly 0.8%. This clonotype was sampled from a human donor in good health. Some libraries in this study had Jurkat cell RNA spiked in. The sample was naive CD8+ T cells from blood, with Jurkat cell RNA spiked in. Subset indicated: FACS-sorted CD8+CD4-CCR7+CD45RA+ naive T cells.

The CDR3 loop reads CASSSQGSPSSYEQYF. The CDR3 DNA reads TGTGCCAGCAGCTCCCAGGGTTCCCCCTCCTCCTACGAGCAGTACTTC. The chain is built from TRBV9 and TRBJ2-7; TRBD1 might be the D (5 bases). CDR3 length: 16 amino acids. Germline-derived CDR1 and CDR2 are SGDLS and YYNGEE. V gave up 4 bases and J gave up 0 bases, with 17 bases separating them.